This TCR beta chain was recovered during a study of T cell repertoires in cytomegalovirus infection. Study-level background: Well-studied HLA-B-restricted CMV epitopes were used in the study alongside recently identified HLA-C-restricted ones. An indication of both CMV infection and matching HLA type came from public TCR beta signatures.

TCRdb reprocessed the reads via MiXCR and lists one record per CDR3 protein. The profile shows under 120,000 distinct CDR3 sequences, roughly 41% of them singletons. Study-wide results and limits: HLA-C-restricted CMV-specific TCR beta clonotypes prevailed in the ex vivo response. Frequencies of public TCR beta families were cumulated, and this identified carriers of CMV plus the relevant HLA.

Germline assignment: CDR1 MRHNA and CDR2 SNTAGT. This CDR3 is 13 amino acids long. V was shortened by 3 bases and J by 5 bases, with 8 bases between the two germline ends. This clonotype was recorded only once. What it recognizes is unknown. This material consisted of CD8+ T cells from cultured PBMCs, taken from culture after CMV antigen stimulation. The chain uses TRBV6-4 and TRBJ1-5; D unclear. This clonotype originated in a human donor in good health (CMV status not recorded). Some clones in this sample may be carry-over from other donors' samples. The DNA for the CDR3 is TGTGCCAGCAGTGAGGTAGCTGATCAGCCCCAGCATTTT. Amino acids: CASSEVADQPQHF.